These T cell receptor beta chains were read from a single sample in a study of cytomegalovirus exposure and HLA in healthy donors. Generated by immunoSEQ multiplex PCR, the TCRdb table keeps only in-frame clones and is missing some. The data contain roughly 110,000 clones, 82% of them singletons. The sequenced sample was PBMCs. These TCRs come from a man aged 50-60 years in good health and CMV-seronegative. Each CDR3 is given without its conserved first and last residue. A D gene is named only where the DNA matches it firmly.

>TRBV19|15|NA|TRBJ1-5
ASSTPTGGRLGQPQH
>TRBV5-1|13|TRBD2|TRBJ2-1
ASSIGTSGNNEQF
>TRBV6-5|12|NA|TRBJ1-2
ASSPARGNYGYT
>TRBV7-9|13|TRBD1|TRBJ1-6
ASSRDRVVNSPLH
>TRBV5-4|16|TRBD2|TRBJ2-1
ASSVSGGSLGSSNEQF
>TRBV4-1|12|TRBD1|TRBJ1-2
ASSQPKQGNGYT
>TRBV7-9|12|NA|TRBJ1-5
ASSLTNSNQPQH
>TRBV4-3|13|NA|TRBJ1-6
ASSQDGTPRDFLH
>TRBV27|11|TRBD1|TRBJ1-2
ASRSTGAHGYT
>TRBV4-2|15|NA|TRBJ1-3
ASSQVTQTRSGNTIY
>TRBV5-5|11|NA|TRBJ1-2
ASSSVLNYGYT